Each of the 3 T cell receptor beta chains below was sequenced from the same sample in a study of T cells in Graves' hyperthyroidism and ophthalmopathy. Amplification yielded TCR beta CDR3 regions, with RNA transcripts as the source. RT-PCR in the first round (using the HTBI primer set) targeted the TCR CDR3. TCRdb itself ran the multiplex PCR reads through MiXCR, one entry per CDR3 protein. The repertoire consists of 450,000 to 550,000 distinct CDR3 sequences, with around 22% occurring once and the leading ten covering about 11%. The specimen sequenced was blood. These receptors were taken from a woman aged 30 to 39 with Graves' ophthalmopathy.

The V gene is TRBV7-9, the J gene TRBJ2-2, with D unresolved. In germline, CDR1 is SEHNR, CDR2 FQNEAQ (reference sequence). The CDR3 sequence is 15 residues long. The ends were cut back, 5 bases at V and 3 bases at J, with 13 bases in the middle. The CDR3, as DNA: TGTGCCAGCAGCGGGATATCCCATGACACCGGGGAGCTGTTTTTT. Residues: CASSGISHDTGELFF.

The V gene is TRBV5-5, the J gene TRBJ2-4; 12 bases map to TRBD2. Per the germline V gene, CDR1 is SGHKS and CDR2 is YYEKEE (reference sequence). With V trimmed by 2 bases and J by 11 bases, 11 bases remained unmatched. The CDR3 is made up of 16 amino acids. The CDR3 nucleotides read TGTGCCAGCAGCTTAGTCGGGGCTAGCGGGGGGGCTGTTCAGTACTTC. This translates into CASSLVGASGGAVQYF.

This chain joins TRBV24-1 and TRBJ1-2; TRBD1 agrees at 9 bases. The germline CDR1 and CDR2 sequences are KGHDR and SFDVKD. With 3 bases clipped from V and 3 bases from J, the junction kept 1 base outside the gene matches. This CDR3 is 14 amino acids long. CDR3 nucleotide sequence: TGTGCCACCAGTGATAGGACAGGGGACTATGGCTACACCTTC. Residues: CATSDRTGDYGYTF.